A selection of T cell receptor beta chains follows, all from one sample in a study of T cell repertoires in cytomegalovirus infection. A single record per CDR3 protein comes from TCRdb applying MiXCR to the reads. The sample has about 920,000 distinct CDR3 sequences, roughly 30% seen once. Their cognate antigens are unknown. The source material was cultured CD8+ T cells from PBMCs, sampled from culture after CMV antigen stimulation. The source is a human donor in good health (CMV status not recorded). Some clones in this sample may be carry-over from other donors' samples. CDR3s include the opening cysteine and the closing phenylalanine or tryptophan. D genes are given only for firm matches. The size field is filled for only some rows; it gives once, few, many or a size class.

V gene	D gene	clone size	CDR3 length	J gene	CDR3 protein	CDR3 DNA
TRBV19	NA	few	17	TRBJ2-1	CASSIDGGGNPNNEQFF	TGTGCCAGTAGTATAGATGGAGGAGGGAACCCAAACAATGAGCAGTTCTTC
TRBV7-8	NA	many	18	TRBJ2-4	CASSLWSGQSLAKNIQYF	TGTGCCAGCAGCTTATGGTCGGGGCAGTCACTAGCCAAAAACATTCAGTACTTC
TRBV27	TRBD2	NA	15	TRBJ2-7	CASSPSGGVSYEQYF	TGTGCCAGCAGTCCAAGCGGGGGGGTTTCCTACGAGCAGTACTTC
TRBV28	TRBD2	few	14	TRBJ2-1	CASGRGSGVNEQFF	TGTGCCAGCGGTCGGGGTAGCGGGGTAAATGAGCAGTTCTTC
TRBV18	NA	once	14	TRBJ2-5	CASSPRGVEETQYF	TGTGCCAGCTCACCGCGCGGGGTGGAAGAGACCCAGTACTTC
TRBV4-1	NA	few	16	TRBJ1-3	CASSPRHQGSGNTIYF	TGCGCCAGCAGCCCTCGGCATCAGGGATCTGGAAACACCATATATTTT
TRBV27	NA	NA	16	TRBJ2-1	CASSVLTGGALYEQFF	TGTGCCAGCAGTGTACTAACGGGGGGCGCACTCTATGAGCAGTTCTTC
TRBV6-5	NA	NA	13	TRBJ1-1	CASSYYVGPEAFF	TGTGCCAGCAGTTATTATGTGGGCCCTGAAGCTTTCTTT
TRBV19	NA	NA	11	TRBJ2-1	CASSITREQFF	TGTGCCAGTAGTATCACTAGGGAGCAGTTCTTC
TRBV10-1	TRBD1	NA	15	TRBJ2-2	CATRAGTGFSGELFF	TGCGCCACCCGAGCCGGGACAGGGTTTTCCGGGGAGCTGTTTTTT
TRBV27	TRBD2	few	14	TRBJ2-1	CASRLGLAGVEQFF	TGTGCCAGCAGACTGGGACTAGCGGGGGTTGAGCAGTTCTTC
TRBV19	TRBD1	NA	18	TRBJ1-3	CASQRRDRGFSSGNTIYF	TGTGCCAGTCAACGCCGGGACAGGGGATTTTCCTCTGGAAACACCATATATTTT
TRBV7-7	NA	many	14	TRBJ2-2	CASSLDRITGELFF	TGTGCTAGCAGCTTGGACCGAATCACCGGGGAGCTGTTTTTT
TRBV5-1	TRBD1	NA	16	TRBJ2-1	CASSFPDRGGTNEQFF	TGCGCCAGCAGCTTCCCCGACAGGGGAGGTACCAATGAGCAGTTCTTC
TRBV7-6	TRBD1	many	18	TRBJ2-6	CASSARIQGYSGANVLTF	TGTGCCAGCAGCGCCCGAATACAGGGGTACTCTGGGGCCAACGTCCTGACTTTC
TRBV10-3	TRBD2	NA	13	TRBJ2-1	CAIKTSGYNEQFF	TGTGCCATCAAGACTAGCGGATACAATGAGCAGTTCTTC
TRBV7-2	TRBD1	many	15	TRBJ1-5	CASSPRGIFGQPQHF	TGTGCCAGCAGCCCCAGGGGGATCTTTGGGCAGCCCCAGCATTTT
TRBV28	NA	NA	13	TRBJ2-3	CASSLRKEDTQYF	TGTGCCAGCAGTTTACGGAAGGAAGATACGCAGTATTTT
TRBV6-5	NA	NA	18	TRBJ2-2	CASSFDGGRGTRAGELFF	TGTGCCAGCAGTTTTGACGGGGGCAGGGGAACCAGGGCCGGGGAGCTGTTTTTT
TRBV6-6	TRBD1	many	14	TRBJ2-7	CASSSSGQGYEQYF	TGTGCCAGCAGTTCCTCGGGACAGGGCTACGAGCAGTACTTC
TRBV24-1	NA	NA	17	TRBJ2-3	CATSETAPTTSTDTQYF	TGTGCCACCAGTGAAACCGCACCTACAACTAGCACAGATACGCAGTATTTT
TRBV5-1	NA	NA	16	TRBJ1-6	CASSPTLQTEYSPLHF	TGCGCCAGCAGCCCGACCCTTCAGACAGAGTATTCACCCCTCCACTTT
TRBV7-8	TRBD2	few	17	TRBJ2-3	CASTLGLAGTHTDTQYF	TGTGCCAGCACCTTAGGACTAGCGGGGACACACACAGATACGCAGTATTTT
TRBV11-2	NA	NA	14	TRBJ1-2	CASSLESAGYGYTF	TGTGCCAGCAGCTTAGAGTCAGCTGGCTATGGCTACACCTTC
TRBV6-1	NA	few	17	TRBJ1-6	CASTLWELDFYNSPLHF	TGTGCCAGCACGCTTTGGGAACTTGATTTTTATAATTCACCCCTCCACTTT
TRBV27	NA	few	14	TRBJ2-1	CASSFFRHGDEQFF	TGTGCCAGCAGTTTTTTCAGGCACGGGGATGAGCAGTTCTTC
TRBV27	TRBD1	NA	13	TRBJ2-1	CASSVTGYHEQFF	TGTGCCAGCAGTGTGACAGGGTACCATGAGCAGTTCTTC
TRBV11-2	NA	NA	15	TRBJ1-1	CASSSEWTVNTEAFF	TGTGCCAGCAGCTCGGAATGGACAGTGAACACTGAAGCTTTCTTT
TRBV6-5	NA	few	13	TRBJ2-1	CASSYGPSNEQFF	TGTGCCAGCAGTTACGGACCGAGCAATGAGCAGTTCTTC
TRBV11-1	NA	many	15	TRBJ1-3	CASSIGQLSGNTIYF	TGTGCCAGCAGCATTGGACAGCTCTCTGGAAACACCATATATTTT
TRBV11-2	NA	few	14	TRBJ2-1	CASSLLTSNNEQFF	TGTGCCAGCAGCCTATTGACTAGTAACAATGAGCAGTTCTTC
TRBV7-4	NA	NA	14	TRBJ2-5	CASSPESTQPGKGF	TGTGCCAGCAGCCCGGAATCTACACAGCCTGGAAAGGGCTTC
TRBV9	NA	few	14	TRBJ2-7	CASSPGGTLYEQYF	TGTGCCAGCAGCCCCGGGGGTACGTTGTACGAGCAGTACTTC
TRBV19	TRBD2	NA	17	TRBJ2-3	CASSISGGGLSTDTQYF	TGTGCCAGTAGTATATCGGGGGGGGGCCTCAGCACAGATACGCAGTATTTT
TRBV12-3/TRBV12-4	TRBD2	few	11	TRBJ2-1	CASCSGGLQFF	TGTGCCAGCTGCTCGGGAGGGTTACAGTTCTTC
TRBV27	NA	NA	14	TRBJ2-6	CASRGFSGANVLTF	TGTGCCAGCAGGGGGTTCTCTGGGGCCAACGTCCTGACTTTC
TRBV20-1	TRBD1	few	17	TRBJ1-6	CSQPYGTGSLRDSPLHF	TGCAGTCAACCTTACGGGACAGGGTCCCTTCGGGATTCACCCCTCCACTTT